The rows below give T cell receptor beta chains drawn from one sample of a study of T cells in Graves' hyperthyroidism and ophthalmopathy. TCRdb reanalysed the multiplex PCR reads using MiXCR and keeps one entry per CDR3 protein. This table holds 300,000 to 450,000 distinct CDR3 sequences, approximately 15% found once. The sample taken for sequencing was blood. These receptors came from a woman in her late teens or twenties with Graves' hyperthyroidism that later progressed to Graves' ophthalmopathy. Each CDR3 is given with its conserved first and last residue. The order of the fields is clone size, D gene, J gene, V gene, CDR3 DNA, CDR3 protein. The D gene is left open where the match is weak. Size is omitted from some rows. Given values are once, few, many or a class for expanded clones.

size: many
D: NA
J: TRBJ1-2
V: TRBV3-1
DNA: TGTGCCAGCAGCTTCCGGGACCTTGGACCGGACTATGGCTACACCTTC
CDR3: CASSFRDLGPDYGYTF

size: NA
D: NA
J: TRBJ2-1
V: TRBV7-9
DNA: TGTGCCAGCAGCTTTCTAGGGTATGAGCAGTTCTTC
CDR3: CASSFLGYEQFF

size: many
D: NA
J: TRBJ2-2
V: TRBV2
DNA: TGTGCCAGCAGCAGGCTAGGCAGCCCCGGGGAGCTGTTTTTT
CDR3: CASSRLGSPGELFF

size: many
D: NA
J: TRBJ2-3
V: TRBV11-1
DNA: TGTGCCAGCAGCGCACGTAGGTGGGGCACAGATACGCAGTATTTT
CDR3: CASSARRWGTDTQYF

size: NA
D: NA
J: TRBJ2-3
V: TRBV9
DNA: TGTGCCAGCAGCGTAGGCGTTCGGCGCACTAGCACAGATACGCAGTATTTT
CDR3: CASSVGVRRTSTDTQYF

size: many
D: TRBD1
J: TRBJ2-7
V: TRBV27
DNA: TGTGCCAGCAGTCGAACGGGGACAGAGGGATCCTACGAGCAGTACTTC
CDR3: CASSRTGTEGSYEQYF

size: many
D: NA
J: TRBJ2-1
V: TRBV11-2
DNA: TGTGCCAGCACCCCGGGGAGGAGGTTCTACAATGAGCAGTTCTTC
CDR3: CASTPGRRFYNEQFF

size: NA
D: TRBD1
J: TRBJ1-2
V: TRBV2
DNA: TGTGCCAGCAGCGGGACAGGGGGCTGGGCTAACTATGGCTACACCTTC
CDR3: CASSGTGGWANYGYTF

size: many
D: NA
J: TRBJ1-5
V: TRBV20-1
DNA: TGCAGTGCTAGTTCGGGAAATCAGCCCCAGCATTTT
CDR3: CSASSGNQPQHF

size: few
D: NA
J: TRBJ1-1
V: TRBV20-1
DNA: TGCAGTGCCGGGGGGCGAACCACTGAAGCTTTCTTT
CDR3: CSAGGRTTEAFF

size: many
D: NA
J: TRBJ2-2
V: TRBV5-6
DNA: TGTGCCAGCAGCTTGGCTCCGACCGGGGAGCTGTTTTTT
CDR3: CASSLAPTGELFF

size: many
D: TRBD1
J: TRBJ2-7
V: TRBV28
DNA: TGTGCCAGCAGTTTCCTAAACTTCAGACAGGGGGCAAACGAGCAGTACTTC
CDR3: CASSFLNFRQGANEQYF

size: NA
D: NA
J: TRBJ2-3
V: TRBV6-5
DNA: TGTGCCAGCAGTTACTCCCGGGACACAGATACGCAGTATTTT
CDR3: CASSYSRDTDTQYF

size: few
D: TRBD1
J: TRBJ2-1
V: TRBV27
DNA: TGTGCCAGCAGACGAACCGGGACAGTCTACAATGAGCAGTTCTTC
CDR3: CASRRTGTVYNEQFF

size: few
D: NA
J: TRBJ2-2
V: TRBV29-1
DNA: TGCAGCGTTGTAGGAACCGGGGAGCTGTTTTTT
CDR3: CSVVGTGELFF

size: NA
D: NA
J: TRBJ2-7
V: TRBV6-2/TRBV6-3
DNA: TGTGCCAGCAGTTACACTATTCGGGCTCTCGAGCAGTACTTC
CDR3: CASSYTIRALEQYF

size: few
D: TRBD1
J: TRBJ2-3
V: TRBV5-1
DNA: TGCGCCAGCAGCACAAGGACAGGGGGCGTTTCAGATACGCAGTATTTT
CDR3: CASSTRTGGVSDTQYF

size: NA
D: TRBD1
J: TRBJ2-1
V: TRBV4-3
DNA: TGCGCCAGCAGCCAAGACCCCAGGGAAGGACAGGGAAAGTTCTTC
CDR3: CASSQDPREGQGKFF

size: many
D: NA
J: TRBJ2-6
V: TRBV28
DNA: TGTGCCAGCAGCCCTTTGGCCTTCTCTGGGGCCAACGTCCTGACTTTC
CDR3: CASSPLAFSGANVLTF

size: few
D: NA
J: TRBJ2-1
V: TRBV3-1
DNA: TGTGCCAGCAGCCAAGATCCGGACCTTCGCTACAATGAGCAGTTCTTC
CDR3: CASSQDPDLRYNEQFF

size: NA
D: NA
J: TRBJ2-1
V: TRBV11-3
DNA: TGTGCCAGCAGCCTCTTGGCGGGCTGGAACCCCAATGAGCAGTTCTTC
CDR3: CASSLLAGWNPNEQFF

size: once
D: NA
J: TRBJ1-3
V: TRBV14
DNA: TGTGCCAGCAGCCAGCAGCGGCCTCTTGGAAACACCATATATTTT
CDR3: CASSQQRPLGNTIYF

size: few
D: NA
J: TRBJ1-3
V: TRBV4-2
DNA: TGTGCCAGCAGCCAAGACGGTCGGGGGGCTGGAAACACCATATATTTT
CDR3: CASSQDGRGAGNTIYF

size: NA
D: TRBD2
J: TRBJ2-1
V: TRBV12-3/TRBV12-4
DNA: TGTGCCAGCACCCAAATTAGCGGGAGGGCCAGGAATGAGCAGTTCTTC
CDR3: CASTQISGRARNEQFF

size: NA
D: TRBD1
J: TRBJ2-5
V: TRBV29-1
DNA: TGCAGCGTTGAAAACTGGGGACAGGGGTTGACCCAGTACTTC
CDR3: CSVENWGQGLTQYF

size: many
D: TRBD1
J: TRBJ2-7
V: TRBV28
DNA: TGTGCCAGCAGTTTACATCGGACAGGCTGGGGCTACGAGCAGTACTTC
CDR3: CASSLHRTGWGYEQYF

size: many
D: NA
J: TRBJ1-1
V: TRBV2
DNA: TGTGCCAGCAGTGGGGAGGAGGGCCTGGGAGCTTTCTTT
CDR3: CASSGEEGLGAFF

size: many
D: NA
J: TRBJ1-2
V: TRBV27
DNA: TGTGCCAGCAGCCCACGACAGTTCTATGGCTACACCTTC
CDR3: CASSPRQFYGYTF

size: NA
D: TRBD2
J: TRBJ2-7
V: TRBV7-9
DNA: TGTGCCAGCAGTCATAGCGGGAGCCTCGGCGAGCAGTACTTC
CDR3: CASSHSGSLGEQYF

size: few
D: TRBD1
J: TRBJ2-1
V: TRBV7-9
DNA: TGTGCCAGCAGCTTAGCCACAGGGGGTTGGAATGAGCAGTTCTTC
CDR3: CASSLATGGWNEQFF

size: many
D: NA
J: TRBJ2-5
V: TRBV30
DNA: TGTGCCTGGGAGACTAGCCAAGAGACCCAGTACTTC
CDR3: CAWETSQETQYF

size: NA
D: TRBD2
J: TRBJ2-2
V: TRBV4-2
DNA: TGTGCCAGCAGCCAAGTTACTAGCGGGAGTCGGAACACCGGGGAGCTGTTTTTT
CDR3: CASSQVTSGSRNTGELFF

size: NA
D: TRBD1
J: TRBJ2-3
V: TRBV6-1
DNA: TGTGCCAGCATAAACAGGGGCTATGGAAGCGATACGCAGTATTTT
CDR3: CASINRGYGSDTQYF

size: many
D: NA
J: TRBJ1-6
V: TRBV27
DNA: TGTGCCAGCAGTTTAAAGCGTCCAGGGGCCAATTCACCCCTCCACTTT
CDR3: CASSLKRPGANSPLHF

size: few
D: TRBD1
J: TRBJ1-6
V: TRBV20-1
DNA: TGCAGTGCTAGAGATGAGGGACAGGGTGTCTCACCCCTCCACTTT
CDR3: CSARDEGQGVSPLHF

size: NA
D: NA
J: TRBJ1-5
V: TRBV20-1
DNA: TGCAGTGCTAGTGGACAGACCGATAATAGCAATCAGCCCCAGCATTTT
CDR3: CSASGQTDNSNQPQHF

size: many
D: TRBD2
J: TRBJ2-5
V: TRBV18
DNA: TGTGCCAGCTCACCCCCCGGGACTAGCAGATTCCAAGAGACCCAGTACTTC
CDR3: CASSPPGTSRFQETQYF

size: few
D: TRBD1
J: TRBJ2-3
V: TRBV15
DNA: TGTGCCACCAGCAGAGTCCCGACAGGGGAGTTGCCAGATACGCAGTATTTT
CDR3: CATSRVPTGELPDTQYF

size: NA
D: TRBD1
J: TRBJ1-1
V: TRBV6-2/TRBV6-3
DNA: TGTGCCACAATCTCCCCATTTCCGGGACAGGGTGCTGAAGCTTTCTTT
CDR3: CATISPFPGQGAEAFF

size: many
D: TRBD1
J: TRBJ1-5
V: TRBV28
DNA: TGTGCCAGCAGTCGACAGGGGGCTAGGTATCAGCCCCAGCATTTT
CDR3: CASSRQGARYQPQHF

size: NA
D: NA
J: TRBJ2-2
V: TRBV7-9
DNA: TGTGCCAGCAGCTTACTAGGGTGGTCCACCGGGGAGCTGTTTTTT
CDR3: CASSLLGWSTGELFF

size: few
D: NA
J: TRBJ2-1
V: TRBV4-1
DNA: TGCGCCAGCAGCCATGCTATGACTGAGCAGTTCTTC
CDR3: CASSHAMTEQFF

size: once
D: TRBD1
J: TRBJ2-1
V: TRBV19
DNA: TGTGCCAGTAGTATAGTTGGGACAGGGGGCGTAGAGTACTACAATGAGCAGTTCTTC
CDR3: CASSIVGTGGVEYYNEQFF

size: NA
D: NA
J: TRBJ2-1
V: TRBV6-1
DNA: TGTGCCAGCATGACCTCGAATGAGCAGCTCTTC
CDR3: CASMTSNEQLF

size: few
D: NA
J: TRBJ2-1
V: TRBV28
DNA: TGTGCCAGCAGTTTACCAGGGGACAATGAGCAGTTCTTC
CDR3: CASSLPGDNEQFF

size: many
D: NA
J: TRBJ2-7
V: TRBV3-1
DNA: TGTGCCAGCAGTGGGACCGGGACGACCAATAGCGAGCAGTACTTC
CDR3: CASSGTGTTNSEQYF

size: few
D: NA
J: TRBJ2-1
V: TRBV30
DNA: TGTGCCTGGACCTTTACGAACGGGATTGAGCAGTTCTTC
CDR3: CAWTFTNGIEQFF

size: many
D: NA
J: TRBJ1-5
V: TRBV3-1
DNA: TGTGCCAGCAGCCCATCTTTTAGCAATCAGCCCCAGCATTTT
CDR3: CASSPSFSNQPQHF

size: many
D: NA
J: TRBJ2-5
V: TRBV2
DNA: TGTGCCAGCGGGAGGGGGAAAAACGGGGAGACCCAGTACTTC
CDR3: CASGRGKNGETQYF

size: few
D: NA
J: TRBJ1-4
V: TRBV6-1
DNA: TGTGCCAGCAGAAACAGGGACTGGGATGAAAAACTGTTTTTT
CDR3: CASRNRDWDEKLFF

size: NA
D: TRBD1
J: TRBJ2-2
V: TRBV5-1
DNA: TGCGCCAGCAGCTTGGTAGGACAGGGGGCATTTGGCACCGGGGAGCTGTTTTTT
CDR3: CASSLVGQGAFGTGELFF

size: few
D: TRBD2
J: TRBJ2-3
V: TRBV7-9
DNA: TGTGCCAGCAGCTTAATTACTAGCGGGAGTGGGGGACCAGATACGCAGTATTTT
CDR3: CASSLITSGSGGPDTQYF

size: few
D: NA
J: TRBJ2-5
V: TRBV5-1
DNA: TGCGCCAGCAGCTTGGAAGGGGGGCAGGAGACCCAGTACTTC
CDR3: CASSLEGGQETQYF